This TCR beta chain was profiled in a study of blood T cell repertoires in COVID-19 (dated by TCRdb to the early 2020s). In terms of the full investigation: The collaborator samples originated in the United States, Italy and Spain and spanned the acute and convalescent phases of COVID-19. Where available, HLA class I and class II types were taken from metadata supplied by the sample provider and were not determined by assay-based typing. Deeply sampled blood TCRbeta repertoires from subjects exposed to, actively infected with, or recovered from COVID-19 were included in the dataset. The repertoires were released in a freely available public database meant as a resource for research on the immune response to SARS-CoV-2. The material from the prospective study consisted of cDNA or gDNA derived from T cells, B-cell-depleted T cells, or PBMCs. The samples were drawn from the first 160 participants of the ongoing ImmuneRACE study and from roughly 1,300 subjects provided by 6 global collaborators. Nearly every sample came with metadata listing a de-identified subject ID, COVID-19 status, age in years and sex. Broader findings and caveats from the paper: How much clinical and demographic metadata was included differed by source and by participant, and the metadata was provided uncurated.

In Seattle, one collaborating source enrolled patients while the infection was active and tracked those patients longitudinally over the course of disease. Whole blood was collected in K2EDTA tubes by collaborating institutions according to the institutions' own protocols. For TCRbeta analysis, collaborators shipped samples in one of three forms: frozen whole blood, isolated PBMCs, or DNA extracted from either of those sample types. The germline V gene supplies CDR1 SGHRS and CDR2 YFSETQ. The CDR3 covers 15 residues, taking in both the cysteine and the phenylalanine. Only the CDR3 portion is preserved as DNA: 45 bases, with reading frame beginning at the first base. V is pared back by 3 bases and J by 0 bases, with 10 bases lying between the germline termini. As concerns this clone: Its antigen is currently not known. Base qualities are not provided; no much larger clone lies one nucleotide away.

The immunoSEQ Assay, a bias-controlled multiplex PCR, was used to amplify TCRbeta CDR3 regions from genomic DNA. The original methods were these. The number of nucleated cells in each sample was estimated by amplification of reference gene primers within the assay. To quantify the absolute abundance of each unique TCRbeta CDR3 rearrangement, sequence reads were collapsed and filtered. For each sample, productive Simpson clonality was calculated by taking the square root of Simpson's diversity index across productive rearrangements. This is the immuneACCESS table as TCRdb keeps it, with only in-frame sequences that have V and J called. A part of the clones is gone; compared with another copy, unresolved V genes explain less than half, and the rest is unexplained. Clonal size and the V and J genes are those of that table, whereas D and trimming came from the DNA. The sample contains about 160,000 clones, 70% to 90% of them found a single time. The ten largest account for more than 5% of the sample.

Material for sequencing was peripheral blood. The chain joins TRBV5-1 to TRBJ2-1, with no confidently assigned D gene. The TCR comes from a woman between 50 and 59 years old with COVID-19, enrolled during active disease. The CDR3 in this case is CASSSQAISYNEQFF. At the DNA level, the sequence is TGCGCCAGCAGCTCTCAAGCGATCTCCTACAATGAGCAGTTCTTC.